These 26 T cell receptor beta chains were all obtained from the same sample, sequenced in a study of shared T cell receptors in the human thymus. Some clones are missing from TCRdb's copy, which holds only in-frame ones; the method was immunoSEQ multiplex PCR. The sample carries just under 550,000 clones, approximately 80% recorded once. These same data were also listed under a study on human thymus T cells.

Specimen: thymocytes. These receptor sequences come from a boy under two years old with a congenital heart defect.

This chain connects TRBV30 to TRBJ1-5, with D hard to call. V was cut by 0 bases and J by 2 bases, with 8 bases left in between. The germline gives CDR1 GTSNPN, CDR2 SVGIG (reference sequence). This CDR3 has 14 residues. The CDR3: CAWSVLLGNQPQHF. The CDR3 nucleotides read TGTGCCTGGAGTGTACTCTTAGGCAATCAGCCCCAGCATTTT.

This chain joins TRBV18 and TRBJ2-1; D is unresolved. The CDR3 is 16 amino acids. Deletions cut 2 bases from V and 0 bases from J, with 11 bases between. Germline CDR1 is KGHSH and CDR2 is LQKENI. The CDR3 coding sequence is TGTGCCAGCTCACCAAGAGGTCCCCCCTCCTACAATGAGCAGTTCTTC. It is translated as CASSPRGPPSYNEQFF.

This sequence joins TRBV7-8 and TRBJ2-5; no clear D gene. The end of the DNA is better explained by TRBJ2-7, so the J call may be wrong. Germline CDR1 SGHVS, CDR2 FQNEAQ. This CDR3 has 13 residues. The CDR3 is CASSLSSGYEQYF. CDR3 in DNA: TGTGCCAGCAGCTTATCCTCGGGTTACGAGCAGTACTTC.

The chain has TRBV25-1 and TRBJ1-2; possibly TRBD1 for D (5 bases). The germline V gene encodes CDR1 MGHDK and CDR2 SYGVNS. This CDR3 spans 18 amino acids. The V end lost 3 bases, the J end lost 4 bases, and 24 bases lay between the germline ends. The CDR3 bases are TGTGCCAGCAGTGATTCGAGACACGGGACTCAGGCGTTCTATGGCTACACCTTC. It is translated as CASSDSRHGTQAFYGYTF.

The chain has TRBV19 and TRBJ2-1; 10 bases fit TRBD2. Per the germline V gene, CDR1 is LNHDA and CDR2 is SQIVND (reference sequence). V was clipped by 0 bases and J by 12 bases; unmatched bases: 2. The CDR3 spans 13 residues. The CDR3 DNA reads TGTGCCAGTAGTATAGATAGCGGGAGGCCGCAGTTCTTC. As protein: CASSIDSGRPQFF. Drawing the rest from reference TRBV19 and TRBJ2-1, the complete variable domain is DGGITQSPKYLFRKEGQNVTLSCEQNLNHDAMYWYRQDPGQGLRLIYYSQIVNDFQKGDIAEGYSVSREKKESFPLTVTSAQKNPTAFYLCASSIDSGRPQFFGPGTRLTVL.

This sequence joins TRBV25-1 and TRBJ1-1, with TRBD1 identical over 8 bases. V shed 5 bases and J 3 bases; nucleotides not matched to a gene: 5. Per germline, CDR1 MGHDK and CDR2 SYGVNS. The CDR3 sequence is 14 residues long. The CDR3 nucleotides are TGTGCCAGCAGTTCCAAGGACAGGGACACTGAAGCTTTCTTT. Residues: CASSSKDRDTEAFF.

This clone was observed once. The rearrangement joins TRBV19 to TRBJ2-1; no firm D call. V lost 5 bases and J lost 7, with 6 bases in between. The CDR3 loop spans 11 amino acids. Germline assignment: CDR1 LNHDA and CDR2 SQIVND (reference sequence). The CDR3 reads CASSEINEQFF. For the CDR3, the DNA is TGTGCCAGTAGTGAGATAAATGAGCAGTTCTTC.

The chain links TRBV28 to TRBJ2-1, with 9 bases fitting TRBD2. From germline, CDR1 is MDHEN and CDR2 SYDVKM. This CDR3 is built from 15 residues. The V segment lost 6 bases and the J segment 0 bases; nucleotides outside the gene matches: 3. The CDR3 spells CASSRSGSSYNEQFF. The CDR3 nucleotides read TGTGCCAGCAGCCGTAGCGGGAGCTCCTACAATGAGCAGTTCTTC.

The chain recombines TRBV14 with TRBJ2-2, with no clear D. Deletions cut 4 bases from V and 5 bases from J, with 8 bases between. The CDR3 is 13 residues long. The germline V gene has CDR1 SGHDN and CDR2 FVKESK. This chain's CDR3 is CASSPRYTGELFF. The DNA for the CDR3 is TGTGCCAGCAGCCCTAGGTATACCGGGGAGCTGTTTTTT.

This rearrangement joins TRBV30 to TRBJ1-1; D call uncertain. The V gene lost 6 bases and the J gene lost 0 bases, with 14 bases spanning the gap. The CDR3 sequence is 14 residues long. The V gene's germline CDR1 is GTSNPN and CDR2 SVGIG (reference sequence). CDR3 sequence (DNA): TGTGCCTGCGGGGTTGGATCGATGAACACTGAAGCTTTCTTT. It yields the protein CACGVGSMNTEAFF.

This clone came up a few times. The V call is TRBV5-5, the J call TRBJ1-5; D remains unclear. In germline, CDR1 is SGHKS, CDR2 YYEKEE (reference sequence). This CDR3 spans 20 amino acids. V lost 2 bases, J lost 3 bases, and 27 bases lay in between. The CDR3: CASSLHAIVPWAGLNQPQHF. Here the CDR3 DNA reads TGTGCCAGCAGCTTACACGCCATCGTACCGTGGGCAGGACTCAATCAGCCCCAGCATTTT.

The chain carries TRBV5-1 and TRBJ1-5, with TRBD1 matching 12 bases. J lost 3 bases, V lost 0 bases, and 1 base had no gene match. CDR1 SGHRS and CDR2 YFSETQ come from the germline V gene. This CDR3 spans 16 amino acids. CDR3 coding DNA: TGCGCCAGCAGCTTGGAGGGACAGGGGGCCAATCAGCCCCAGCATTTT. Translation gives CASSLEGQGANQPQHF.

This clone turned up a few times. The chain uses TRBV28 and TRBJ2-7; possibly TRBD2 for D (5 bases). Per germline, CDR1 MDHEN and CDR2 SYDVKM. The V and J ends lost 6 bases and 4 bases respectively, with 16 bases between them. The CDR3 runs to 14 residues. In nucleotides, the CDR3 is TGTGCCAGCAGCTCGACCGGGAAAGAATACGAGCAGTACTTC. Its protein product is CASSSTGKEYEQYF.

The genes are TRBV11-2 and TRBJ2-2; a weak D match, TRBD1 (6 bases). The CDR3 runs to 16 residues. V dropped 5 bases and J dropped 4 bases, with 17 bases sitting between them. Germline-derived CDR1 and CDR2 are SGHAT and FQNNGV. The CDR3 reads CASSPGGGRVTGELFF. Written as DNA, the CDR3 is TGTGCCAGCAGCCCCGGTGGGGGCCGGGTCACCGGGGAGCTGTTTTTT. The whole variable domain, filled in from reference TRBV11-2 and TRBJ2-2, reads EAGVAQSPRYKIIEKRQSVAFWCNPISGHATLYWYQQILGQGPKLLIQFQNNGVVDDSQLPKDRFSAERLKGVDSTLKIQPAKLEDSAVYLCASSPGGGRVTGELFFGEGSRLTVL.

The chain couples TRBV7-9 to TRBJ2-3; tentative D call: TRBD2 (5 bases). With 2 bases removed from V and 3 bases from J, the gap between germline ends came to 6 bases. This CDR3 comprises 13 residues. Germline CDR1 reads SEHNR; CDR2 reads FQNEAQ (reference sequence). Written as DNA, the CDR3 is TGTGCCAGCAGCTTACCGGGAACAGATACGCAGTATTTT. Residues: CASSLPGTDTQYF.

V gene TRBV7-2 combines with J gene TRBJ2-3, with TRBD1 matching 8 bases. The CDR3 spans 16 residues. Germline V gene lookup returns CDR1 SGHTA and CDR2 FQGNSA. J was trimmed by 6 bases and V by 5 bases; bases with no gene match: 13. CDR3 residues: CASSRPGGAAPDTQYF. DNA of the CDR3: TGTGCCAGCAGCAGACCAGGGGGCGCGGCGCCTGATACGCAGTATTTT.

J is TRBJ2-1 and V is TRBV25-1, with a weak D call TRBD1 (6 bases). The germline CDR1 and CDR2 sequences are MGHDK and SYGVNS. The CDR3 extends over 13 amino acids. V was trimmed by 6 bases and J by 6 bases, leaving 12 bases between them. CDR3 sequence reads: CASSGRDTNEQFF. The CDR3 nucleotides are TGTGCCAGCAGCGGCCGGGACACCAATGAGCAGTTCTTC.

The chain is built from TRBV6-1 and TRBJ2-3; 16 bases match TRBD2. In germline, CDR1 is MNHNS, CDR2 SASEGT. V dropped 1 base and J dropped 2; count of bases not matched to a gene: 6. This CDR3 has 19 residues. The CDR3 DNA sequence: TGTGCCAGCAGTGAAGTGGGACTAGCGGGAGGGCCCTACACAGATACGCAGTATTTT. Its translation is CASSEVGLAGGPYTDTQYF.

The DNA for the CDR3 is TGTGCCAGCAGCGAGGACAACCACAGGGACGACGAGCAGTACTTC. Its translation: CASSEDNHRDDEQYF. The J gene is TRBJ2-7, the V gene TRBV6-5, with a possible D match to TRBD1 (6 bases). The CDR3 is made up of 15 amino acids. V was cut by 6 bases and J by 5 bases, with 20 bases left in between. Germline assignment: CDR1 MNHEY and CDR2 SVGAGI.

This rearrangement joins TRBV6-4 to TRBJ2-7; tentative D call: TRBD2 (6 bases). Germline CDR1 MRHNA, CDR2 SNTAGT. The V end lost 3 bases, the J end lost 0 bases, and 12 bases lay between the germline ends. This CDR3 region has 15 residues. The CDR3 here is CASSEGSGGSYEQYF. DNA for the CDR3: TGTGCCAGCAGTGAAGGCTCCGGGGGCTCCTACGAGCAGTACTTC.

The V gene is TRBV29-1, the J gene TRBJ2-2, with 10 nucleotides matching TRBD2. J lost 6 bases, V lost 4 bases, and 8 bases had no gene match. This CDR3 contains 15 residues. CDR1 is SQVTM, CDR2 ANQGSEA, per germline. The CDR3 DNA sequence: TGCAGCGTTGGGTGGGTAGCGGGAGGCGCCGGGGAGCTGTTTTTT. Translation gives CSVGWVAGGAGELFF.

V is TRBV11-2 and J is TRBJ2-1; 11 nucleotides match TRBD2. Germline trimming cut 3 bases from V and 3 bases from J; bases unmatched to any gene: 4. This CDR3 comprises 16 residues. Germline CDR1 reads SGHAT; CDR2 reads FQNNGV. In DNA form, the CDR3 reads TGTGCCAGCAGCTTCCGACTAGCGGGAAACTACAATGAGCAGTTCTTC. Translating it yields CASSFRLAGNYNEQFF.

The J gene is TRBJ1-2, the V gene TRBV19, with 7 bases matching TRBD1. CDR3 size: 15 residues. Germline lookup yields CDR1 LNHDA and CDR2 SQIVND (reference sequence). V shed 3 bases and J 5 bases; nucleotides not matched to a gene: 9. CDR3 amino acids: CASSIPRTGDYGYTF. The CDR3 DNA reads TGTGCCAGTAGTATTCCCCGGACAGGAGATTATGGCTACACCTTC.

The chain combines TRBV27 with TRBJ2-3, with TRBD2 matching 8 bases. The V segment lost 7 bases and the J segment 0 bases; nucleotides outside the gene matches: 9. CDR1 MNHEY and CDR2 SMNVEV come from the germline V gene (reference sequence). This CDR3 region has 16 residues. DNA for the CDR3: TGTGCCAGCACCCCTAAACTAGCGGAGAGCACAGATACGCAGTATTTT. Its protein product is CASTPKLAESTDTQYF.

This clone was seen a single time. One junction end disagrees with the germline gene, perhaps due to a read error. In the same sample, other DNA sequences code for this CDR3. The V call is TRBV4-3, the J call TRBJ2-7; 7 bases match TRBD2. CDR1 LGHNA and CDR2 YSLEER come from the germline V gene. The CDR3 spans 18 residues. The CDR3 reads CASSQAIWGGQASYEQYF. The CDR3 coding sequence is TGCGCCAGCAGCCAAGCAATTTGGGGAGGGCAGGCCTCCTATGAGCAGTACTTC.

The chain is built from TRBV5-5 and TRBJ2-3; D is ambiguous. The CDR3 length is 12 residues. Germline V gives CDR1 SGHKS, CDR2 YYEKEE (reference sequence). The V end was cut by 4 bases, the J end by 3 bases, with 6 bases between. The CDR3: CASSRRTDTQYF. In DNA form, the CDR3 reads TGTGCCAGCAGCCGCAGAACAGATACGCAGTATTTT.